Sequencing of this T cell receptor (beta chain) was carried out in a study of monozygotic twins with cystic fibrosis. The CDR3 is made up of 14 amino acids. V was shortened by 5 bases and J by 3 bases, with 12 bases between the two germline ends. CDR1 and CDR2 (germline): SGHNT, YYREEE (reference sequence). Method: immunoSEQ multiplex PCR; TCRdb's copy keeps in-frame clones and lacks some. The sample holds roughly 13,000 clones, 80% to 90% seen once. Material: blood. The clonotype was recovered from a boy between 10 and 17 years old with cystic fibrosis. The gene calls are TRBV5-4 and TRBJ1-5, with D tentatively TRBD1 (6 bases). Here the CDR3 DNA reads TGTGCCAGCAGTCAGGACAGACTCAATCAGCCCCAGCATTTT. Protein sequence: CASSQDRLNQPQHF.